Below, 25 T cell receptor beta chains from the same sample are listed, as sequenced in a study of shared clonotypes between healthy human individuals. TCRdb's table, derived via immunoSEQ multiplex PCR, lists solely in-frame clones and lacks some. The sample lists 2 million to 3 million clones, roughly 93% occurring once. What was sequenced was naive CD4+ T cells from PBMCs. Described subset: CD45RA+ positively selected. Receptors were obtained from a man between 18 and 29 years old in good health. Some clones in this sample may be carry-over from other donors' samples.

This clone was observed a handful of times. The J gene is TRBJ1-2, the V gene TRBV6-5; 7 bases line up with TRBD1. Germline-derived CDR1 and CDR2 are MNHEY and SVGAGI. The length of the CDR3 is 12 residues. With V trimmed by 5 bases and J by 8 bases, 5 bases remained unmatched. In DNA, the CDR3 is TGTGCCAGCAGTCCCACAGGGGAAGGCTACACCTTC. This encodes CASSPTGEGYTF.

CDR3 bases: TGTGCCATCAGTGACGGACGGACAGAAGTCTCCTACAATGAGCAGTTCTTC. This translates into CAISDGRTEVSYNEQFF. This chain connects TRBV10-3 to TRBJ2-1, with D possibly being TRBD1 (6 bases). V gave up 3 bases and J gave up 0 bases, with 15 bases separating them. This CDR3 spans 17 amino acids. Germline loops: CDR1 ENHRY, CDR2 SYGVKD.

The genes are TRBV19 and TRBJ1-5; D is unresolved. V dropped 7 bases and J dropped 6 bases, with 13 bases sitting between them. Germline V CDR1 and CDR2: LNHDA, SQIVND (reference sequence). The CDR3 extends over 13 amino acids. The CDR3 protein is CASTEGFRQPQHF. CDR3 nucleotides: TGTGCCAGTACAGAAGGATTCCGTCAGCCCCAGCATTTT.

The chain couples TRBV6-5 to TRBJ1-1; no clear D gene. V was pared by 2 bases and J by 5 bases, with 9 bases between. The CDR3 covers 13 residues. Germline CDR1 is MNHEY and CDR2 is SVGAGI. In DNA form, the CDR3 reads TGTGCCAGCAGTTACCACCCGGGGACTGAAGCTTTCTTT. Its translation: CASSYHPGTEAFF.

The J gene is TRBJ2-7, the V gene TRBV19; a weak D match, TRBD1 (5 bases). V was cut by 10 bases and J by 0 bases, with 16 bases left in between. Germline V gene data show CDR1 as LNHDA and CDR2 as SQIVND (reference sequence). This CDR3 region has 14 residues. The chain's CDR3 is CATSPRASSYEQYF. The CDR3 DNA follows: TGTGCCACCTCCCCCAGGGCCAGCTCCTACGAGCAGTACTTC.

This clone has a single count. The V and J genes are TRBV28 and TRBJ2-7; D is possibly TRBD1 (5 bases). This CDR3 contains 12 residues. Germline V gives CDR1 MDHEN, CDR2 SYDVKM. V was cut by 10 bases and J by 3 bases, with 13 bases left in between. CDR3 amino acids: CATDSDNYEQYF. The CDR3 DNA is TGTGCCACTGACAGTGATAACTACGAGCAGTACTTC.

The rearrangement joins TRBV28 to TRBJ2-1, with a possible D match to TRBD1 (6 bases). Germline CDR1 and CDR2: MDHEN and SYDVKM. V gave up 6 bases and J gave up 3 bases, with 12 bases separating them. This CDR3 comprises 14 residues. The DNA for the CDR3 is TGTGCCAGCAGCCCTCAGGGGTTCTACAATGAGCAGTTCTTC. It encodes CASSPQGFYNEQFF. Combining the CDR3 with reference TRBV28 and TRBJ2-1 gives the whole variable domain DVKVTQSSRYLVKRTGEKVFLECVQDMDHENMFWYRQDPGLGLRLIYFSYDVKMKEKGDIPEGYSVSREKKERFSLILESASTNQTSMYLCASSPQGFYNEQFFGPGTRLTVL.

The sample holds one count of this clone. The rearrangement uses TRBV28 and TRBJ1-2; D gene uncertain. Germline loops: CDR1 MDHEN, CDR2 SYDVKM. The CDR3 has 15 amino acids. V was pared by 4 bases and J by 5 bases, with 17 bases between. The CDR3: CASSSWVGLAYGYTF. As DNA, the CDR3 is TGTGCCAGCAGTTCCTGGGTAGGGTTGGCTTATGGCTACACCTTC.

The chain has TRBV7-2 and TRBJ2-3; TRBD2 is a possible D gene (7 bases). The germline gives CDR1 SGHTA, CDR2 FQGNSA. CDR3 size: 15 residues. V was trimmed by 4 bases and J by 0 bases, leaving 11 bases between them. Written as DNA, the CDR3 is TGTGCCAGCAGCTGGGAGGGGGATAGCACAGATACGCAGTATTTT. Its translation is CASSWEGDSTDTQYF. The full variable domain, completed using reference TRBV7-2 and TRBJ2-3, is GAGVSQSPSNKVTEKGKDVELRCDPISGHTALYWYRQSLGQGLEFLIYFQGNSAPDKSGLPSDRFSAERTGGSVSTLTIQRTQQEDSAVYLCASSWEGDSTDTQYFGPGTRLTVL.

The V call is TRBV4-1, the J call TRBJ1-4, with TRBD1 matching 7 bases. V lost 6 bases, J lost 3 bases, and 10 bases stayed unmatched. The CDR3 has 16 residues. Per germline, CDR1 MGHRA and CDR2 YSYEKL. Here the CDR3 DNA reads TGCGCCAGCAGTCGACAGGGTTTCATAGCTAATGAAAAACTGTTTTTT. Its translation: CASSRQGFIANEKLFF.

CDR3 bases: TGTGCCAGCAGCTTACGCGGAGACGGGGCGTCCAGAGGGGCCAACGTCCTGACTTTC. This translates into CASSLRGDGASRGANVLTF. The chain has TRBV7-9 and TRBJ2-6; either TRBD1 or TRBD2 may supply D (5 bases each). The CDR3 has 19 amino acids. V was trimmed by 2 bases and J by 4 bases, leaving 21 bases between them. Germline V gene lookup returns CDR1 SEHNR and CDR2 FQNEAQ (reference sequence). Variable domain in full (rest from reference TRBV7-9 and TRBJ2-6): DTGVSQNPRHKITKRGQNVTFRCDPISEHNRLYWYRQTLGQGPEFLTYFQNEAQLEKSRLLSDRFSAERPKGSFSTLEIQRTEQGDSAMYLCASSLRGDGASRGANVLTFGAGSRLTVL.

The chain links TRBV7-8 to TRBJ2-7; weak D call: TRBD2 (5 bases). V lost 5 bases, J lost 2 bases, and 16 bases lay in between. CDR3 length: 15 amino acids. The germline V gene has CDR1 SGHVS and CDR2 FQNEAQ. The CDR3, as DNA: TGTGCCAGCAGCCTTAGGCGGGTGTCGGCCTACGAGCAGTACTTC. This sequence encodes CASSLRRVSAYEQYF.

This clone was seen more than once but under ten times. The rearrangement links TRBV18 to TRBJ1-2; D is unresolved. CDR1 and CDR2 from the germline V gene are KGHSH and LQKENI. V was pared by 6 bases and J by 0 bases, with 17 bases between. The CDR3 has 16 amino acids. CDR3 region: CASSPVPGSPNYGYTF. CDR3 nucleotide sequence: TGTGCCAGCTCCCCTGTTCCGGGCAGCCCTAACTATGGCTACACCTTC.

This clone was found once. This chain uses TRBV5-6 with TRBJ2-1; D ambiguous. The CDR3 loop spans 16 amino acids. V was pared by 0 bases and J by 0 bases, with 10 bases between. Germline loops: CDR1 SGHDT, CDR2 YYEEEE. Here the CDR3 reads CASSLELTSSYNEQFF. The CDR3 DNA sequence: TGTGCCAGCAGCTTGGAGTTGACCTCCTCCTACAATGAGCAGTTCTTC.

This CDR3 is CASSGEGTTNEKLFF. In nucleotides, the CDR3 is TGCGCCAGCAGCGGTGAGGGAACAACTAATGAAAAACTGTTTTTT. The genes are TRBV4-3 and TRBJ1-4; D is undetermined. The CDR3 loop spans 15 amino acids. Germline values: CDR1 LGHNA, CDR2 YSLEER. Trimming pared 5 bases from V and 0 bases from J, leaving 10 bases between.

The V call is TRBV6-5, the J call TRBJ2-2; 11 bases are a match to TRBD2. With V trimmed by 6 bases and J by 4 bases, 4 bases remained unmatched. This CDR3 has 15 residues. Germline V lookup: CDR1 MNHEY, CDR2 SVGAGI. The chain's CDR3 is CASRGLADGTGELFF. The CDR3 nucleotides read TGTGCCAGCAGGGGACTAGCGGATGGCACCGGGGAGCTGTTTTTT.

CDR3 residues: CASSERPIGTLTETQYF. CDR3 DNA: TGTGCCAGCAGTGAACGACCCATCGGGACTCTAACGGAGACCCAGTACTTC. The rearrangement links TRBV6-1 to TRBJ2-5; possibly TRBD2 for D (6 bases). CDR3 size: 17 residues. Between the trimmed V and J ends, which lost 2 bases and 5 bases, there was a span of 21 bases. Germline CDR1 is MNHNS and CDR2 is SASEGT.

The chain combines TRBV27 with TRBJ2-1; possibly TRBD1 for D (6 bases). Per the germline V gene, CDR1 is MNHEY and CDR2 is SMNVEV (reference sequence). The CDR3 runs 16 residues. Deletions cut 5 bases from V and 4 bases from J, with 18 bases between. As DNA, the CDR3 is TGTGCCAGCAGTCAGGGGCCGGGGCAGTATTACAATGAGCAGTTCTTC. This translates into CASSQGPGQYYNEQFF.

To note about this clone: The same CDR3 is also encoded by other DNA sequences in this sample. The V gene is TRBV30, the J gene TRBJ2-7; TRBD1 agrees at 9 bases. J lost 2 bases, V lost 3 bases, and 2 bases had no gene match. In germline, CDR1 is GTSNPN, CDR2 SVGIG (reference sequence). CDR3 length: 13 residues. CDR3 nucleotide sequence: TGTGCCTGGAGCTGGGACAGGGCCTACGAGCAGTACTTC. Translated: CAWSWDRAYEQYF.

V and J are TRBV7-8 and TRBJ2-7; tentatively, D is TRBD1 or TRBD2 (5 bases each). V was shortened by 8 bases and J by 0 bases, with 11 bases between the two germline ends. The length of the CDR3 is 13 residues. Germline CDR1 and CDR2: SGHVS and FQNEAQ. The chain's CDR3 is CASARGSSYEQYF. CDR3 sequence (DNA): TGTGCCAGCGCGAGGGGCAGCTCCTACGAGCAGTACTTC.

J is TRBJ1-2 and V is TRBV2, with D maybe TRBD1 (5 bases). V was clipped by 7 bases and J by 3 bases, with 15 bases between them. The CDR3 spans 14 residues. Germline CDR1 and CDR2: SNHLY and FYNNEI. The CDR3 is CASKPAGQHYGYTF. For the CDR3, the DNA is TGTGCCAGCAAGCCTGCAGGGCAGCACTATGGCTACACCTTC.

This chain connects TRBV7-9 to TRBJ2-5; 9 bases are shared with TRBD1. The CDR3 has 15 residues. Germline CDR1 reads SEHNR; CDR2 reads FQNEAQ (reference sequence). After removal of 5 bases from V and 5 bases from J, the junction contained 9 bases not matched to a gene. CDR3 in amino acids: CASSPGTGIGETQYF. The CDR3 DNA reads as TGTGCCAGCAGCCCCGGGACAGGGATTGGGGAGACCCAGTACTTC.

The rearrangement uses TRBV9 and TRBJ2-3; 14 nucleotides agree with TRBD2. The trim removed 4 bases at V and 7 bases at J, leaving 5 bases unmatched. The CDR3 runs to 15 residues. In germline, CDR1 is SGDLS, CDR2 YYNGEE. CDR3 sequence: CASSPTSGGVNTQYF. The CDR3 region has the DNA TGTGCCAGCAGCCCGACTAGCGGGGGGGTCAATACGCAGTATTTT.

This sequence joins TRBV7-3 and TRBJ2-3; 12 positions agree with TRBD2. J gave up 4 bases and V 1 base, and 9 bases lay outside the gene matches. The CDR3 is made up of 18 amino acids. Looked up from germline, CDR1 is SGHTA and CDR2 is FQGTGA. The CDR3 loop reads CASSLMPSGRAVADTQYF. The CDR3 DNA is TGTGCCAGCAGCTTAATGCCTAGCGGGAGGGCCGTCGCAGATACGCAGTATTTT.

About this clone itself: The sample contains more than one DNA sequence encoding this CDR3. The V and J genes are TRBV28 and TRBJ1-2; 7 bases fit TRBD1. Per the germline V gene, CDR1 is MDHEN and CDR2 is SYDVKM. V lost 6 bases, J lost 2 bases, and 3 bases stayed unmatched. This CDR3 contains 13 residues. This CDR3 reads CASSLQGNYGYTF. The CDR3 DNA sequence: TGTGCCAGCAGCCTACAGGGGAACTATGGCTACACCTTC.